Sequencing of this TCR beta chain was carried out in a study of blood T cells in healthy people across ages. There are 18 residues in the CDR3. In germline, CDR1 is SSHAT, CDR2 FNYEAQ (reference sequence). Trimming took 2 bases from V and 0 from J; bases not matched to a gene: 10. A J-beta primer mix and a sample-barcoded 5' primer were used in a second PCR of about 6 to 12 cycles. TCRdb independently ran MiXCR on the 5' RACE reads; one entry per CDR3 protein. This sample has fewer than 1,000,000 distinct CDR3 sequences, with 35% to 60% found just once. The chain couples TRBV7-7 to TRBJ2-1, with TRBD2 matching 7 bases. The sample comprised blood. The receptor was derived from an elderly man in good health. The CDR3 spells CASSLISSGDPSYNEQFF. The DNA of the CDR3 is TGTGCCAGCAGCTTAATTTCTAGCGGAGACCCCTCCTACAATGAGCAGTTCTTC.